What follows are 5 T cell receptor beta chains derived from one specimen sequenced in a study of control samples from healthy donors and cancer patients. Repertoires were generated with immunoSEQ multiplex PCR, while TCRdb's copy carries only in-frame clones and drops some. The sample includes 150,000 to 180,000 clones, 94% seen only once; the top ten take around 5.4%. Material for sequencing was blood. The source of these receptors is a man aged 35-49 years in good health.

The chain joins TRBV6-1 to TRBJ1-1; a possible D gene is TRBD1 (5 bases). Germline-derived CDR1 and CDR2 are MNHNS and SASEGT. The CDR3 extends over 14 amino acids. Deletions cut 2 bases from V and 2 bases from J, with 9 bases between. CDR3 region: CASSEWGSNTEAFF. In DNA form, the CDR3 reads TGTGCCAGCAGTGAATGGGGCAGCAACACTGAAGCTTTCTTT.

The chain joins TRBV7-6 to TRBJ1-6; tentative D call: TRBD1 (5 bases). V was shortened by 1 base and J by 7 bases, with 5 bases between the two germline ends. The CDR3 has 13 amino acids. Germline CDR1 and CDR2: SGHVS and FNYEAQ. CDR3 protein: CASSLGGNSPLHF. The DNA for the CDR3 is TGTGCCAGCAGCTTAGGGGGGAATTCACCCCTCCACTTT.

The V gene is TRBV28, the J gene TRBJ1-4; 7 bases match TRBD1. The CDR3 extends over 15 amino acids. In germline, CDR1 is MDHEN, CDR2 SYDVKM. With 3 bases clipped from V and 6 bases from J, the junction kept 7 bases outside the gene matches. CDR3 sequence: CASSFRRGQDEKLFF. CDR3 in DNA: TGTGCCAGCAGTTTTCGGAGGGGGCAGGATGAAAAACTGTTTTTT. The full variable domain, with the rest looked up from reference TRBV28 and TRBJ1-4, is DVKVTQSSRYLVKRTGEKVFLECVQDMDHENMFWYRQDPGLGLRLIYFSYDVKMKEKGDIPEGYSVSREKKERFSLILESASTNQTSMYLCASSFRRGQDEKLFFGSGTQLSVL.

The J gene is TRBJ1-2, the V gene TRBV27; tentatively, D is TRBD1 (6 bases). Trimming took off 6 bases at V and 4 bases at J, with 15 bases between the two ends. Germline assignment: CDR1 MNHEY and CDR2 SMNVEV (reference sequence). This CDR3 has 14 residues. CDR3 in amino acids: CASSPRQDIYGYTF. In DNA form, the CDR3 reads TGTGCCAGCAGCCCCCGACAGGACATCTATGGCTACACCTTC.

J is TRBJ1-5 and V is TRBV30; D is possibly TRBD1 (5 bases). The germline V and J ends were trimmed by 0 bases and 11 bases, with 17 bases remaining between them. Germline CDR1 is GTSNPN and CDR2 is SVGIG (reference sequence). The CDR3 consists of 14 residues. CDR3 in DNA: TGTGCCTGGAGTGTAGCCGGGGGTAGAGGGACCCAGCATTTT. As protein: CAWSVAGGRGTQHF. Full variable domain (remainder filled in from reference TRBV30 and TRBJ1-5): SQTIHQWPATLVQPVGSPLSLECTVEGTSNPNLYWYRQAAGRGLQLLFYSVGIGQISSEVPQNLSASRPQDRQFILSSKKLLLSDSGFYLCAWSVAGGRGTQHFGDGTRLSIL.